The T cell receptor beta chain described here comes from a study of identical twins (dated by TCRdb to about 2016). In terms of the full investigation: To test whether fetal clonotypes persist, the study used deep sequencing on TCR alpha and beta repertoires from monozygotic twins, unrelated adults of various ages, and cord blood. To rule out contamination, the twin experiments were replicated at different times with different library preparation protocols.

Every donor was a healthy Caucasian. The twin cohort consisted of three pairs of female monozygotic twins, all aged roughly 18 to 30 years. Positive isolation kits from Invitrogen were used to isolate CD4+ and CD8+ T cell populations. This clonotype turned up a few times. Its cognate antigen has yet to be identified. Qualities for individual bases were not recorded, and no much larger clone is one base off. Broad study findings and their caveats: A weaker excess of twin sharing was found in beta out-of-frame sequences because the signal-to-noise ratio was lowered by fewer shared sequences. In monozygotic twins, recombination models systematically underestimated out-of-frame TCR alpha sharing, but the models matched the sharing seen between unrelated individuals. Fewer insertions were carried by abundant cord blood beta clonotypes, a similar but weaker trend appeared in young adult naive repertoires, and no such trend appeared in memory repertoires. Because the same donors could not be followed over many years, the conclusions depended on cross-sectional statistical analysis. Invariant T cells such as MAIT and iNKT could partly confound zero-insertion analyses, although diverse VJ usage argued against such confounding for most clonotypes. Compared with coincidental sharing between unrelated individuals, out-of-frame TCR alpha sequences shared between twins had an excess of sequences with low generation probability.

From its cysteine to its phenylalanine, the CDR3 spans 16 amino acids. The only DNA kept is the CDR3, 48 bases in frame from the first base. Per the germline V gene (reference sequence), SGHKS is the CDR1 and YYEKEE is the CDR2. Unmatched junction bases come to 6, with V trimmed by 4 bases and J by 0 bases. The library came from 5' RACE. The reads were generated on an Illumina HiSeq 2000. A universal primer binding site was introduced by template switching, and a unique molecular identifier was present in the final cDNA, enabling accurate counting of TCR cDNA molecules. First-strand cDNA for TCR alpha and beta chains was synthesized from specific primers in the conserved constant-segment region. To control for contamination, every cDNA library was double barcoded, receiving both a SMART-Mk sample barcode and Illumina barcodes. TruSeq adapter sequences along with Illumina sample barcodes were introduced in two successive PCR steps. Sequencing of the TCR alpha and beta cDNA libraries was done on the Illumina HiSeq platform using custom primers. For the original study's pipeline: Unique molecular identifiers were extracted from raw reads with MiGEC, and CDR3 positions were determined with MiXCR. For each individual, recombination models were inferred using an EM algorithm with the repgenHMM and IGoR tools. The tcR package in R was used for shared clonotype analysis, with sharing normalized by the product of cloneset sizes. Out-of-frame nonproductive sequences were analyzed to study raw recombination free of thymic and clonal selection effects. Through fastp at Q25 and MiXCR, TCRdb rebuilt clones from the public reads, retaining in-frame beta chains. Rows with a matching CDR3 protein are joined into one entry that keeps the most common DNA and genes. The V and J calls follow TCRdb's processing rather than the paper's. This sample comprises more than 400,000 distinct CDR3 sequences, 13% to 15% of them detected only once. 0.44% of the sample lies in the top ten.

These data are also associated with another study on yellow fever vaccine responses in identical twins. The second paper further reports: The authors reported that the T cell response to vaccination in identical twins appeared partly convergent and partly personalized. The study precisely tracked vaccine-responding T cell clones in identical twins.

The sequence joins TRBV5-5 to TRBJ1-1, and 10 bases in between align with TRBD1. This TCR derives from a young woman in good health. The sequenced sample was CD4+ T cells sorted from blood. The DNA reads TGTGCCAGCAGCCCCGCGACAGGGGGCCTGAACACTGAAGCTTTCTTT. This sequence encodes CASSPATGGLNTEAFF.